This T cell receptor beta chain was recovered during a study of cytotoxic CD8 clonotypes in ibrutinib-treated CLL. Study-wide context: The patient breakdown showed approximately 11 relapsed/refractory and about 16 treatment-naive cases, with under 18 IGHV unmutated. Whole-study findings and limits: Private clonotypes, not public ones, expanded at ibrutinib response. Clonality rose at ibrutinib response, held steady in sustained remission, and fell toward baseline at progression.

Target depth was 1 in 200,000 to 1 in 1 million T cells, about 10x per clonotype. Assay used: immunoSEQ multiplex PCR; TCRdb lists only in-frame clones, some missing. The table has hundreds of thousands of clones, 70% seen once. The sample holds a few counts of this clone. Its specificity is unknown. The CDR3 is 14 amino acids. Germline loops: CDR1 MNHEY, CDR2 SMNVEV (reference sequence). Between the trimmed V and J ends, which lost 4 bases and 0 bases, there was a span of 9 bases. V usage is TRBV27 and J usage is TRBJ2-5; D call uncertain. The origin of this receptor is a human donor with chronic lymphocytic leukemia. The source was PBMCs, collected after 24 months of ibrutinib treatment. The CDR3 bases are TGTGCCAGCAGTTCAGCCGGGTACCAAGAGACCCAGTACTTC. It yields the protein CASSSAGYQETQYF.